This T cell receptor (beta chain) was sequenced for a study of blood T cell repertoires in COVID-19. The CDR3 extends over 13 amino acids. V lost 6 bases and J 0 bases, leaving 6 bases between the germline ends. The germline gives CDR1 SGHAT, CDR2 FQNNGV. Sequenced by immunoSEQ multiplex PCR; TCRdb stores in-frame clones only, minus some. The table lists about 170,000 clones, 70% to 90% of them singletons. The origin of this receptor is a man between 40 and 49 years old who had recovered from COVID-19. Sequencing was performed on peripheral blood. This chain joins TRBV11-2 and TRBJ1-3; D ambiguous. The CDR3 DNA is TGTGCCAGCAGGTCAGGCTCTGGAAACACCATATATTTT. Encoded protein: CASRSGSGNTIYF.